The 5 T cell receptor beta chains below all came from one sample that was sequenced in a study of control samples from healthy donors and cancer patients. TCRdb keeps only in-frame clones here, not all; method: immunoSEQ multiplex PCR. This sample carries approximately 150,000 clones, about nine tenths of them seen once, and the ten largest clones take 3.2%. Material for sequencing was blood. The receptors derive from a man under 40 in good health.

The chain links TRBV29-1 to TRBJ1-5; the D gene is possibly TRBD1 (6 bases). V was pared by 5 bases and J by 2 bases, with 13 bases between. Germline loops: CDR1 SQVTM, CDR2 ANQGSEA. The CDR3 sequence is 14 residues long. In DNA form, the CDR3 reads TGCAGCGTTAAACAGGGAAGTGGCAATCAGCCCCAGCATTTT. It is translated as CSVKQGSGNQPQHF. The whole variable domain, remainder taken from reference TRBV29-1 and TRBJ1-5, is SAVISQKPSRDICQRGTSLTIQCQVDSQVTMMFWYRQQPGQSLTLIATANQGSEATYESGFVIDKFPISRPNLTFSTLTVSNMSPEDSSIYLCSVKQGSGNQPQHFGDGTRLSIL.

The V gene is TRBV6-1, the J gene TRBJ1-1; a possible D gene is TRBD1 (5 bases). Germline V lookup: CDR1 MNHNS, CDR2 SASEGT. CDR3 length: 15 residues. V was pared by 3 bases and J by 0 bases, with 11 bases between. CDR3 sequence (DNA): TGTGCCAGCAGTGATGAGGGGAAAATGAACACTGAAGCTTTCTTT. It codes for CASSDEGKMNTEAFF.

This clone was seen more than once but under ten times. This chain joins TRBV4-1 and TRBJ2-7; D call uncertain. The germline V and J ends were trimmed by 2 bases and 1 base, with 9 bases remaining between them. This CDR3 comprises 14 residues. Germline CDR1 MGHRA, CDR2 YSYEKL. CDR3 DNA sequence: TGCGCCAGCAGCCAAAAAGGTGGTTCCTACGAGCAGTACTTC. Protein product: CASSQKGGSYEQYF.

The chain has TRBV19 and TRBJ1-4; D remains unclear. Germline values: CDR1 LNHDA, CDR2 SQIVND (reference sequence). Trimming removed 6 bases at V and 3 bases at J, with 8 bases between. This CDR3 contains 13 residues. CDR3 in amino acids: CASSLLANEKLFF. The CDR3 DNA reads TGTGCCAGTAGCCTCTTGGCTAATGAAAAACTGTTTTTT.

This chain connects TRBV2 to TRBJ1-1, with D unresolved. The V gene lost 2 bases and the J gene lost 1 base, with 11 bases spanning the gap. CDR3 length: 15 amino acids. CDR1 is SNHLY and CDR2 is FYNNEI in the germline V gene. The CDR3 loop reads CASSERSTGNTEAFF. CDR3 DNA: TGTGCCAGCAGTGAAAGGTCTACTGGGAACACTGAAGCTTTCTTT.